The clone carrying this T cell receptor (beta chain) has a handful of counts. This entry belongs to a study of T cells in localized non-small cell lung cancer. Germline assignment: CDR1 SNHLY and CDR2 FYNNEI. CDR3 length: 16 residues. Between the trimmed V and J ends, which lost 6 bases and 3 bases, there was a span of 17 bases. The protocol was immunoSEQ multiplex PCR, while the TCRdb copy is restricted to in-frame clones and leaves out a portion. This sample carries about 57,000 clones, 80% to 95% of them seen once, and the ten largest clones take nearly 20%. The sequences come from peripheral blood, collected before any cancer treatment. This clonotype was sampled from a man aged 40 to 70 with stage I lung adenocarcinoma. This chain uses TRBV2 with TRBJ2-2; weak D call: TRBD2 (6 bases). DNA of the CDR3: TGTGCCAGCAGCCCAGGGACGGGGAGGTACACCGGGGAGCTGTTTTTT. This translates into CASSPGTGRYTGELFF.